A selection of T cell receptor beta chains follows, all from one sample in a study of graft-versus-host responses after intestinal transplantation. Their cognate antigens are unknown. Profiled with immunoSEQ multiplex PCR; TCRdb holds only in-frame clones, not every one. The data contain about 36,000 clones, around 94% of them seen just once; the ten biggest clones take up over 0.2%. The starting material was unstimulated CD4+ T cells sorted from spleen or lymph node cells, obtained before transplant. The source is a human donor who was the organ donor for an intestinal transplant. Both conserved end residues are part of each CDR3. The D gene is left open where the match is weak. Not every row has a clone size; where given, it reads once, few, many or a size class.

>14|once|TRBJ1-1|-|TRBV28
TGTGCCAGCAGACTGAGACTTTTGAACACTGAAGCTTTCTTT
CASRLRLLNTEAFF
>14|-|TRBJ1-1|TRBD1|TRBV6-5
TGTGCCAGCAGTTTCAGGGGGAAAGACACTGAAGCTTTCTTT
CASSFRGKDTEAFF
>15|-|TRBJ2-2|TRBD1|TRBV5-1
TGCGCCAGCAGCTTGACACACAGGGGAACCGGGGAGCTGTTTTTT
CASSLTHRGTGELFF
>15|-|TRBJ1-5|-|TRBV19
TGTGCCAGTACCCTCGAGGCTTACGGCAATCAGCCCCAGCATTTT
CASTLEAYGNQPQHF
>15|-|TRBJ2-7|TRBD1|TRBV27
TGTGCCAGCAGTAACCTCGGGACAGGGTCCTACGAGCAGTACTTC
CASSNLGTGSYEQYF
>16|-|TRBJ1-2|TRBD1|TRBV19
TGTGCCAGTAGTATAAGCTGGGACAGGGGGAACTATGGCTACACCTTC
CASSISWDRGNYGYTF
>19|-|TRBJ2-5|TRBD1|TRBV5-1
TGCGCCAGCAGCTTGGCCTTCCCGGGACAGGGGGCGGCGTGGGAGACCCAGTACTTC
CASSLAFPGQGAAWETQYF
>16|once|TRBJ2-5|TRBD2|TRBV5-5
TGTGCCAGCAGCTCCAGGACTAGCGGGGGGATGGAGACCCAGTACTTC
CASSSRTSGGMETQYF
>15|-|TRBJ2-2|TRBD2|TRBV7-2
TGTGCCAGCGTGACTAGCGGGGGGGTTGACGGGGAGCTGTTTTTT
CASVTSGGVDGELFF
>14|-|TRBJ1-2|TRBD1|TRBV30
TGTGCCTGGAGCAGCCGGGACAGGGGAGTTGGCTACACCTTC
CAWSSRDRGVGYTF
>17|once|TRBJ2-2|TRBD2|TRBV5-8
TGTGCCAGCAGCTTGGTCCCGGGAGGGGCCGACACCGGGGAGCTGTTTTTT
CASSLVPGGADTGELFF
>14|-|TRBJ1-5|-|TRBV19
TGTGCCAGTAGTATAGATACTCCCAATCAGCCCCAGCATTTT
CASSIDTPNQPQHF
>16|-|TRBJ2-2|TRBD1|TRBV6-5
TGTGCCAGCAGTTACTCGCCAGGGGGCTGGACCGGGGAGCTGTTTTTT
CASSYSPGGWTGELFF
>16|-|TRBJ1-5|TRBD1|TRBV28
TGTGCCAGCAGTCACGGGACAGGGGCGTCTAATCAGCCCCAGCATTTT
CASSHGTGASNQPQHF
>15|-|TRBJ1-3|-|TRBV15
TGTGCCACCAGCAGAGATTTCGTAGGGGGAAACACCATATATTTT
CATSRDFVGGNTIYF
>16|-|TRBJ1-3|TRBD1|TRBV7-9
TGTGCCAGCAGCTTAGCTCTGGACAGGGGGGGAAACACCATATATTTT
CASSLALDRGGNTIYF
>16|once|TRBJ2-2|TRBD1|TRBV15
TGTGCCACCAGCAGATTGACAGGGGGTTATACCGGGGAGCTGTTTTTT
CATSRLTGGYTGELFF
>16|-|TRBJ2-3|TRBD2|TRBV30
TGTGCCTGGAGTGTACTAGCGGGGGGAAGTACAGATACGCAGTATTTT
CAWSVLAGGSTDTQYF
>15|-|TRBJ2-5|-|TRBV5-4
TGTGCCAGCAGCTTGGCCGGGGGAGACAGGGAGACCCAGTACTTC
CASSLAGGDRETQYF
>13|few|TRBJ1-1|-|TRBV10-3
TGTGCCATCAGTCCGGTGGGGGACACTGAAGCTTTCTTT
CAISPVGDTEAFF
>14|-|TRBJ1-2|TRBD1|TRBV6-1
TGTGCCAGCAGTGAAGGGGACAGGGCCTATGGCTACACCTTC
CASSEGDRAYGYTF
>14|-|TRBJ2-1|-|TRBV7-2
TGTGCCAGCAGCTCGACGGGCGGGGATAATGAGCAGTTCTTC
CASSSTGGDNEQFF
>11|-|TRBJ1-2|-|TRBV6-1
TGTGCCAGCAGGATTAACTATGGCTACACCTTC
CASRINYGYTF
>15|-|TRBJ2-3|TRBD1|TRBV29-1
TGCAGCGTTTCTCCCGACAGGGGGGCGACAGATACGCAGTATTTT
CSVSPDRGATDTQYF
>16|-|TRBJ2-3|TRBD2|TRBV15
TGTGCCACCAGCAGAGACCCAGCGGGGGGGCAAGATACGCAGTATTTT
CATSRDPAGGQDTQYF
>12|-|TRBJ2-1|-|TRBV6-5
TGTGCCAGCAGTTACTCGATTGCTGAGCAGTTCTTC
CASSYSIAEQFF
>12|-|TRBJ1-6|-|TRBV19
TGTGCCAGTGGGGAAAGGAATTCACCCCTCCACTTT
CASGERNSPLHF
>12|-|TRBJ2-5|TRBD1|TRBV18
TGTGCCAGCTCCCCAGGGGGCGAGACCCAGTACTTC
CASSPGGETQYF
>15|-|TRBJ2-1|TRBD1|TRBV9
TGTGCCAGCAGCGCAGACAGGGGGCTCGGAAATGAGCAGTTCTTC
CASSADRGLGNEQFF
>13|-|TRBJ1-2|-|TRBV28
TGTGCCAGCAGTTTACCTGGGGGGTTGGGCTACACCTTC
CASSLPGGLGYTF
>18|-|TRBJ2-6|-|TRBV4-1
TGCGCCAGCAGCCAAGTTGCCCGGGGGCAAGTTGGGGCCAACGTCCTGACTTTC
CASSQVARGQVGANVLTF
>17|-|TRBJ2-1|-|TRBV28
TGTGCCAGCAGTTTATTAGTCTTCGCCTTCGGCAACGATGAGCAGTTCTTC
CASSLLVFAFGNDEQFF
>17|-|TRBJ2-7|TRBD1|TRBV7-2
TGTGCCAGCAGCCTCCGACCGGGACAGGGGGCATCCTACGAGCAGTACTTC
CASSLRPGQGASYEQYF
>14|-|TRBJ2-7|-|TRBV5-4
TGTGCCAGCAGGAAACTAGACAGCACCTACGAGCAGTACTTC
CASRKLDSTYEQYF
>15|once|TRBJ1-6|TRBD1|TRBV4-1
TGCGCCAGCAGCCACGGACAGGGGCAGAATTCACCCCTCCACTTT
CASSHGQGQNSPLHF
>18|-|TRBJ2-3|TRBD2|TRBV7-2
TGTGCCAGCAGCTTAGTGGTAGCGGGGGCCGCTAGCACAGATACGCAGTATTTT
CASSLVVAGAASTDTQYF
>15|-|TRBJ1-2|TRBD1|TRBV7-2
TGTGCCAGCAGCTTACCCCCGGGACAGGAAAATGGCTACACCTTC
CASSLPPGQENGYTF
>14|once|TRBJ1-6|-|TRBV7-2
TGTGCCAGCAGCGGAAGGTGGGATAGATCACCCCTCCACTTT
CASSGRWDRSPLHF
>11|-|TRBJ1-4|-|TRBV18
TGTGCCAGCTCACCGGGTGAAAAACTGTTTTTT
CASSPGEKLFF
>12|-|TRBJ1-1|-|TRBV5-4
TGTGCCAGCAGTAACCAAAACACTGAAGCTTTCTTT
CASSNQNTEAFF
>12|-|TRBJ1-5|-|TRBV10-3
TGTGCCATCAGTGAGGGCAATCAGCCCCAGCATTTT
CAISEGNQPQHF
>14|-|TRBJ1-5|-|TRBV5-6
TGTGCCAGCAGCTTGCTCAGGGGAGATCAGCCCCAGCATTTT
CASSLLRGDQPQHF
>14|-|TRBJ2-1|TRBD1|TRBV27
TGTGCCAGCAGTATCCCAGGGGGTTACAATGAGCAGTTCTTC
CASSIPGGYNEQFF
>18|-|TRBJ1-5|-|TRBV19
TGTGCCAGTAGTCAGGGACGCAGGGGTAGATATAGCAATCAGCCCCAGCATTTT
CASSQGRRGRYSNQPQHF
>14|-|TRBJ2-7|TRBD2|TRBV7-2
TGTGCCAGCAGAGAGGGAGGGGTCGTGGGGGAGCAGTACTTC
CASREGGVVGEQYF
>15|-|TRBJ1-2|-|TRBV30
TGTGCCTGGAGTGTAGTGGCTGGGCCAGTCTATGGCTACACCTTC
CAWSVVAGPVYGYTF
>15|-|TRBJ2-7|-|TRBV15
TGTGCCACCAGCCCCGGGACGTCGCTTACCTACGAGCAGTACTTC
CATSPGTSLTYEQYF
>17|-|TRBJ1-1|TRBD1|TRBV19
TGTGCCAGTAGTATAAGACAGGGGGTCTCACGGAACACTGAAGCTTTCTTT
CASSIRQGVSRNTEAFF
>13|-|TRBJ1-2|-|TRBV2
TGTGCCAGCAGTGTGAGACCCAGCTATGGCTACACCTTC
CASSVRPSYGYTF
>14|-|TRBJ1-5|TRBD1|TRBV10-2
TGCGCCAGCAGTGAACAGGGGGCCAGTCAGCCCCAGCATTTT
CASSEQGASQPQHF
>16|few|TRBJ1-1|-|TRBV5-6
TGTGCCAGCAGCTTGCCGTCCACAGGGATTAACACTGAAGCTTTCTTT
CASSLPSTGINTEAFF